One and the same sample provided the 20 T cell receptor beta chains below, sequenced in a study of regulatory T cells in long-lasting Graves disease. Combining iRepertoire HTBI primers with Arm-PCR of CDR3 regions, the authors built TCR beta libraries. TCRdb passed the multiplex PCR reads through MiXCR, listing each CDR3 protein once. Of some 600,000 distinct CDR3 sequences listed, 15% to 20% are singletons. As to time point: newly diagnosed GD, antithyroid drugs for less than 3 months. Following extraction of RNA from PBMCs, that RNA was used to make the TCR library. This sample was also put to use in a study of T cells in Graves' hyperthyroidism and ophthalmopathy.

The sequenced sample was peripheral blood mononuclear cells (PBMCs), obtained at new diagnosis, from a patient treated with antithyroid drugs. These receptors were collected from a young man with Graves disease.

This clonotype was detected only a few times. V gene TRBV6-5 combines with J gene TRBJ1-2, with unresolved D. Deletions cut 2 bases from V and 5 bases from J, with 9 bases between. The CDR3 consists of 13 residues. Looked up from germline, CDR1 is MNHEY and CDR2 is SVGAGI. Written as DNA, the CDR3 is TGTGCCAGCAGTTACGATGTCCAATATGGCTACACCTTC. Translating gives CASSYDVQYGYTF.

This clonotype occurred a few times. This chain links TRBV19 with TRBJ2-3, with 12 bases fitting TRBD2. There are 14 residues in the CDR3. Unmatched junction bases numbered 7, after V lost 6 bases and J lost 9 bases. The germline CDR1 and CDR2 sequences are LNHDA and SQIVND (reference sequence). The CDR3, as DNA: TGTGCCAGTAGACAACTAGCGGGAGGAGGGACGCAGTATTTT. Protein sequence: CASRQLAGGGTQYF.

The chain employs TRBV7-6 and TRBJ1-2; D might be TRBD1 (5 bases). Germline CDR1 and CDR2: SGHVS and FNYEAQ. Trimming took off 1 base at V and 0 bases at J, with 12 bases between the two ends. The CDR3 loop spans 16 amino acids. CDR3 in DNA: TGTGCCAGCAGCTTAGAAGGGGACCCCTCTAACTATGGCTACACCTTC. Translation: CASSLEGDPSNYGYTF.

V gene TRBV29-1 combines with J gene TRBJ2-7, with D perhaps matching TRBD2 (5 bases). The germline V and J ends were trimmed by 2 bases and 1 base, with 15 bases remaining between them. The CDR3 sequence is 15 residues long. CDR1 is SQVTM and CDR2 is ANQGSEA in the germline V gene. CDR3 coding DNA: TGCAGCGTTGAACTGTCCGCGGGTGTTTCCTACGAGCAGTACTTC. Protein product: CSVELSAGVSYEQYF.

The chain carries TRBV28 and TRBJ2-7; 9 nucleotides agree with TRBD1. Losses at the gene ends were 4 bases for V and 5 bases for J; bases not matched to a gene: 6. This CDR3 comprises 14 residues. Germline V CDR1 and CDR2: MDHEN, SYDVKM. This CDR3 is CASSSHRGRNEQYF. CDR3 sequence (DNA): TGTGCCAGCAGTTCTCACAGGGGGCGGAACGAGCAGTACTTC.

The V call is TRBV24-1, the J call TRBJ2-1; 9 bases are a match to TRBD1. Germline loops: CDR1 KGHDR, CDR2 SFDVKD. After removal of 2 bases from V and 6 bases from J, the junction contained 4 bases not matched to a gene. The CDR3 totals 15 residues. CDR3 loop: CATSDSRTGANEQFF. Written as DNA, the CDR3 is TGTGCCACCAGTGATTCCAGGACAGGGGCCAATGAGCAGTTCTTC.

This clonotype was counted between two and nine times. The V and J genes are TRBV12-3 or TRBV12-4 and TRBJ1-6, with 9 bases fitting TRBD1. V lost 8 bases and J lost 8; bases outside the gene matches: 10. CDR3 length: 15 residues. In nucleotides, the CDR3 is TGTGCCAGCCAAGGGTGGGGACAGGGAGATTCACCCCTCCACTTT. Translation: CASQGWGQGDSPLHF.

This clonotype was observed many times. V gene TRBV30 combines with J gene TRBJ1-5; D is uncertain. With 1 base removed from V and 2 bases from J, the gap between germline ends came to 9 bases. The CDR3 is made up of 14 amino acids. The germline gives CDR1 GTSNPN, CDR2 SVGIG (reference sequence). The CDR3 coding sequence is TGTGCCTGGAGTGAAGGATGGGGCAATCAGCCCCAGCATTTT. Protein: CAWSEGWGNQPQHF.

The chain recombines TRBV12-3 or TRBV12-4 with TRBJ2-2; the D gene is possibly TRBD2 (6 bases). V dropped 5 bases and J dropped 4 bases, with 17 bases sitting between them. The CDR3 covers 16 residues. CDR3 nucleotide sequence: TGTGCCAGCAGTCTTGAGGCGGGGTATCTCACCGGGGAGCTGTTTTTT. Translated: CASSLEAGYLTGELFF.

This sequence joins TRBV5-1 and TRBJ2-5, with 12 bases fitting TRBD2. Per germline, CDR1 SGHRS and CDR2 YFSETQ. The J segment lost 5 bases and the V segment lost 4 bases, leaving 3 bases of the junction unmatched. This CDR3 contains 14 residues. The CDR3 coding sequence is TGCGCCAGCAGCGTTGGACTAGCGGGGGAGACCCAGTACTTC. Its translation is CASSVGLAGETQYF.

This clonotype was seen ten or more times. This chain joins TRBV16 and TRBJ2-1, with D tentatively TRBD2 (7 bases). V lost 3 bases to trimming and J lost 6 bases, with 15 bases between them. The CDR3 has 15 residues. CDR1 is KGHSY and CDR2 is FQNENV in the germline V gene. The CDR3 is CASSQAGVGANEQFF. The CDR3 nucleotides read TGTGCCAGCAGCCAGGCGGGAGTGGGGGCCAATGAGCAGTTCTTC.

A few counts support this clonotype. The genes are TRBV7-6 and TRBJ2-1; TRBD2 matches 8 bases. Per germline, CDR1 SGHVS and CDR2 FNYEAQ. The CDR3 contains 16 residues. With V trimmed by 6 bases and J by 4 bases, 11 bases remained unmatched. The CDR3 nucleotides read TGTGCCAGCAGACCCCTAAGCGGGAGTAGATACAATGAGCAGTTCTTC. Its translation is CASRPLSGSRYNEQFF.

This clonotype was found many times. The chain combines TRBV5-1 with TRBJ2-5; 10 positions agree with TRBD2. V shed 8 bases and J 7 bases; nucleotides not matched to a gene: 14. There are 15 residues in the CDR3. The germline V gene has CDR1 SGHRS and CDR2 YFSETQ. The CDR3 bases are TGCGCCAGTTCCTACGGGACTAGCGAGGACGTGACCCAGTACTTC. This sequence encodes CASSYGTSEDVTQYF. Full variable domain (outside the CDR3, taken from reference TRBV5-1 and TRBJ2-5): KAGVTQTPRYLIKTRGQQVTLSCSPISGHRSVSWYQQTPGQGLQFLFEYFSETQRNKGNFPGRFSGRQFSNSRSEMNVSTLELGDSALYLCASSYGTSEDVTQYFGPGTRLLVL.

This clonotype has at least ten counts. V and J are TRBV12-3 or TRBV12-4 and TRBJ1-1; maybe TRBD1 (5 bases). Trimming shortened V by 1 base and J by 3 bases, and 12 bases separated the two germline ends. The CDR3 loop spans 15 amino acids. CDR3 sequence reads: CASSLGGGRHTEAFF. The CDR3 nucleotides are TGTGCCAGCAGTTTAGGCGGGGGGAGACACACTGAAGCTTTCTTT.

This rearrangement joins TRBV2 to TRBJ1-2; 7 bases line up with TRBD1. CDR1 and CDR2 (germline): SNHLY, FYNNEI. CDR3 length: 13 amino acids. The trim removed 3 bases at V and 3 bases at J, leaving 1 base unmatched. CDR3 sequence: CASSDDRDYGYTF. Written as DNA, the CDR3 is TGTGCCAGCAGTGACGACAGGGACTATGGCTACACCTTC.

The table lists this clonotype with a few counts. The chain carries TRBV28 and TRBJ2-7, with D possibly being TRBD1 (6 bases). V was shortened by 5 bases and J by 5 bases, with 13 bases between the two germline ends. Germline V gives CDR1 MDHEN, CDR2 SYDVKM. CDR3 size: 13 residues. The CDR3 here is CASSQGAGDEQYF. The CDR3 region has the DNA TGTGCCAGCAGTCAAGGAGCAGGGGACGAGCAGTACTTC.

This clonotype was seen ten or more times. This chain links TRBV19 with TRBJ2-7, with 14 bases fitting TRBD2. Germline V gene sequence: CDR1 LNHDA, CDR2 SQIVND (reference sequence). V trimming: 6 bases; J trimming: 7 bases; junction bases outside the gene matches: 8. The CDR3 runs to 15 residues. The DNA for the CDR3 is TGTGCCAGTAGCCCGGGACTAGCGGGAGCCGGGGAGCAGTACTTC. Translation gives CASSPGLAGAGEQYF.

This clonotype has only a few counts. A far larger clone is only one base removed, so a read error is likely. The genes are TRBV12-3 or TRBV12-4 and TRBJ2-5; D possibly uses TRBD1 or TRBD2 (6 bases each). The J call may be wrong; the DNA end is better matched by TRBJ2-1. The CDR3 runs to 15 residues. The CDR3 coding sequence is TGTGCCAGCAATCAACTGGGGGGCGGCTCCAATGAGCAGTTCTTC. Protein product: CASNQLGGGSNEQFF.

This clonotype is a singleton in its sample. The gene calls are TRBV12-3 or TRBV12-4 and TRBJ1-2; unclear D gene. CDR3 size: 13 residues. V was shortened by 6 bases and J by 2 bases, with 10 bases between the two germline ends. The CDR3 reads CASREASNYGYTF. CDR3 in DNA: TGTGCCAGCAGAGAGGCGAGCAACTATGGCTACACCTTC.

This clonotype appeared many times. This chain uses TRBV19 with TRBJ1-5, with TRBD1 as a possible D gene (6 bases). Per germline, CDR1 LNHDA and CDR2 SQIVND (reference sequence). The CDR3 loop spans 19 amino acids. V lost 7 bases and J lost 3, with 28 bases in between. CDR3 amino acids: CASTRAGAGTLMNNQPQHF. The DNA for the CDR3 is TGTGCCAGTACCCGGGCGGGGGCAGGCACCCTAATGAACAATCAGCCCCAGCATTTT.